These 13 T cell receptor beta chains were all obtained from the same sample, sequenced in a study of T cells in Graves' hyperthyroidism and ophthalmopathy. What was amplified from RNA transcripts were TCR beta CDR3 regions. The HTBI primer set was used in a first-round RT-PCR of the TCR CDR3. TCRdb re-called the multiplex PCR reads with MiXCR, one entry per CDR3 protein. The sample comprises around 250,000 distinct CDR3 sequences, about a sixth of which are singletons, and more than 25% rests with the top ten. The sequencing sample was made of blood. These receptor sequences come from a woman younger than 35 with Graves' ophthalmopathy.

This clonotype was detected many times. V and J are TRBV28 and TRBJ2-7; TRBD1 matches at 9 bases. With 3 bases clipped from V and 7 bases from J, the junction kept 7 bases outside the gene matches. CDR1 and CDR2 (germline): MDHEN, SYDVKM. The CDR3 totals 14 residues. CDR3 DNA: TGTGCCAGCAGTTTGTTAACAGGGGGCAGGGAGCAGTACTTC. Residues: CASSLLTGGREQYF.

This clonotype has a count of ten or more. The chain is built from TRBV5-5 and TRBJ2-1, with 9 bases fitting TRBD2. CDR1 SGHKS and CDR2 YYEKEE come from the germline V gene (reference sequence). Losses at the gene ends were 5 bases for V and 6 bases for J; bases not matched to a gene: 6. The CDR3 has 14 residues. The CDR3 DNA reads as TGTGCCAGCAGATCTAGCGGGGACCGCAATGAGCAGTTCTTC. Residues: CASRSSGDRNEQFF.

This clonotype was seen ten or more times. The chain employs TRBV5-1 and TRBJ1-4; 10 positions match TRBD1. V dropped 4 bases and J dropped 5; count of bases not matched to a gene: 2. CDR3 length: 14 residues. Germline CDR1 SGHRS, CDR2 YFSETQ. The CDR3 protein is CASSPGQGNEKLFF. Written as DNA, the CDR3 is TGCGCCAGCAGCCCGGGACAGGGGAATGAAAAACTGTTTTTT. The full variable domain, in which reference TRBV5-1 and TRBJ1-4 provide the parts outside the CDR3, is KAGVTQTPRYLIKTRGQQVTLSCSPISGHRSVSWYQQTPGQGLQFLFEYFSETQRNKGNFPGRFSGRQFSNSRSEMNVSTLELGDSALYLCASSPGQGNEKLFFGSGTQLSVL.

This clonotype was observed a handful of times. The V and J genes are TRBV4-1 and TRBJ2-3; 9 bases are shared with TRBD2. Trimming removed 4 bases from V and 5 bases from J; junction bases left unmatched: 10. The length of the CDR3 is 16 residues. Per germline, CDR1 MGHRA and CDR2 YSYEKL. The CDR3 protein is CASSRTTSGEKDTQYF. In nucleotides, the CDR3 is TGCGCCAGCAGCCGTACGACTAGCGGTGAGAAAGATACGCAGTATTTT.

The chain has TRBV28 and TRBJ2-7; 10 bases are a match to TRBD2. Germline CDR1 and CDR2: MDHEN and SYDVKM. V lost 5 bases to trimming and J lost 4 bases; unmatched junction nucleotides: 8. The CDR3 has 15 residues. The CDR3 DNA sequence: TGTGCCAGCAGTCGTCGTAGCGGGGGGCGATACGAGCAGTACTTC. Translated, it gives CASSRRSGGRYEQYF.

In its sample, this clonotype was seen many times. The chain links TRBV10-3 to TRBJ1-6; 7 positions agree with TRBD1. Germline assignment: CDR1 ENHRY and CDR2 SYGVKD. This CDR3 comprises 13 residues. With 10 bases clipped from V and 9 bases from J, the junction kept 9 bases outside the gene matches. In DNA form, the CDR3 reads TGTGCCACCGTAACAGGGGCCGCTTCACCCCTCCACTTT. Protein product: CATVTGAASPLHF.

There are many counts of this clonotype. The rearrangement links TRBV20-1 to TRBJ2-7; TRBD2 agrees at 16 bases. V lost 7 bases to trimming and J lost 6 bases; unmatched junction nucleotides: 9. CDR1 is DFQATT and CDR2 is SNEGSKA in the germline V gene (reference sequence). CDR3 length: 15 residues. CDR3 in amino acids: CSDNGTSGRAFEQYF. The CDR3 bases are TGCAGTGATAACGGGACTAGCGGGAGGGCCTTCGAGCAGTACTTC.

A note on this clonotype: This may arise from a read error, as a much more abundant clone is one base away. The J gene is TRBJ1-2, the V gene TRBV19, with 7 positions matching TRBD1. The CDR3 runs to 14 residues. Per the germline V gene, CDR1 is LNHDA and CDR2 is SQIVND (reference sequence). V was clipped by 10 bases and J by 4 bases; unmatched bases: 12. In nucleotides, the CDR3 is TGTGCCACTAGAACAGGGGATTCCGGCTATGGCTACACCTTC. Translated, it gives CATRTGDSGYGYTF.

Ten or more counts support this clonotype. This chain connects TRBV27 to TRBJ2-1, with a weak D call TRBD2 (5 bases). With 6 bases removed from V and 0 bases from J, the gap between germline ends came to 15 bases. CDR3 length equals 16 residues. Germline CDR1 and CDR2: MNHEY and SMNVEV (reference sequence). CDR3 sequence (DNA): TGTGCCAGCAGCCCGCTAGCCCTGAGCTCCTACAATGAGCAGTTCTTC. Protein sequence: CASSPLALSSYNEQFF.

This clonotype was counted many times. The J gene is TRBJ2-1, the V gene TRBV7-3; no reliable D call. The CDR3 has 15 residues. Germline values: CDR1 SGHTA, CDR2 FQGTGA. Between the trimmed V and J ends, which lost 2 bases and 5 bases, there was a span of 13 bases. CDR3 protein: CASSLGERVNNEQFF. The CDR3 region has the DNA TGTGCCAGCAGCTTAGGGGAACGGGTAAACAATGAGCAGTTCTTC.

This clonotype was seen many times. The rearrangement joins TRBV20-1 to TRBJ2-1; tentative D call: TRBD1 (6 bases). The CDR3 spans 15 residues. Trimming took off 0 bases at V and 7 bases at J, with 16 bases between the two ends. Germline-derived CDR1 and CDR2 are DFQATT and SNEGSKA (reference sequence). CDR3: CSARDPRGGWNEQFF. The DNA for the CDR3 is TGCAGTGCTAGAGATCCCAGGGGCGGGTGGAATGAGCAGTTCTTC.

The chain combines TRBV5-1 with TRBJ1-2, with D possibly being TRBD1 (5 bases). Germline lookup yields CDR1 SGHRS and CDR2 YFSETQ. V was cut by 0 bases and J by 2 bases, with 11 bases left in between. This CDR3 has 15 amino acids. The CDR3 coding sequence is TGCGCCAGCAGCTTGGGTCTCGCAGGGAACTATGGCTACACCTTC. Its translation: CASSLGLAGNYGYTF.

This clonotype was counted only a few times. The chain carries TRBV27 and TRBJ2-7, with D uncertain. V was trimmed by 1 base and J by 1 base, leaving 26 bases between them. The germline V gene encodes CDR1 MNHEY and CDR2 SMNVEV (reference sequence). The CDR3 consists of 20 residues. CDR3 region: CASSLCLPTCAFLWSYEQYF. The CDR3 coding sequence is TGTGCCAGCAGTTTATGTCTCCCGACGTGTGCCTTTTTGTGGTCCTACGAGCAGTACTTC.